The 23 T cell receptor beta chains given below trace back to one sample, sequenced in a study of T cells expressing NK-cell markers (TCRdb year 2020). Library method: 5' RACE. The sequencing machine was an Illumina HiSeq 2000. Each entry corresponds to one CDR3 protein sequence from reads that TCRdb reprocessed, and DNA is not given. This sample's clone table shows 250,000 or so distinct CDR3 sequences. The ten largest clones take up around 3.9% of the sample. The sequenced sample was blood T cells: a sorted CD56 or NKG2C T cell subset, CD4+ or CD8+ T cells, or bulk PBMC T cells (not recorded which). These receptors came from a woman aged 18-70 years in good health.

The chain has TRBV6-1 and TRBJ2-2; the D call from TCRdb, TRBD1, cannot be confirmed without DNA. This CDR3 has 15 residues. The germline V gene has CDR1 MNHNS and CDR2 SASEGT. The CDR3 reads CASRNDRSNTGELFF.

V gene TRBV3-1 combines with J gene TRBJ1-5. The CDR3 contains 15 residues. CDR1 LGHDT and CDR2 YNNKEL come from the germline V gene (reference sequence). CDR3 residues: CASSQGGTANQPQHF.

The chain couples TRBV6-1 to TRBJ1-2; TCRdb picks TRBD1, but there is no DNA to check that call. From germline, CDR1 is MNHNS and CDR2 SASEGT. This CDR3 has 14 amino acids. The CDR3: CASSLIRAGYGYTF.

This chain connects TRBV5-1 to TRBJ2-7; TCRdb indicates TRBD2, and absent DNA this call remains unverified. The CDR3 runs to 14 residues. Germline V gene data show CDR1 as SGHRS and CDR2 as YFSETQ. CDR3 region: CASSLSGEPYEQYF.

The chain uses TRBV9 and TRBJ1-6. This CDR3 has 14 residues. CDR1 and CDR2 from the germline V gene are SGDLS and YYNGEE. The CDR3 is CASSVTDGNSPLHF. Full variable domain (rest looked up from reference TRBV9 and TRBJ1-6): DSGVTQTPKHLITATGQRVTLRCSPRSGDLSVYWYQQSLDQGLQFLIQYYNGEERAKGNILERFSAQQFPDLHSELNLSSLELGDSALYFCASSVTDGNSPLHFGNGTRLTVT.

The rearrangement links TRBV5-1 to TRBJ2-1; there is no DNA to check the TCRdb D call of TRBD2. The CDR3 extends over 14 amino acids. In germline, CDR1 is SGHRS, CDR2 YFSETQ. CDR3 amino acids: CASSLVGTSGVSFF.

The chain recombines TRBV12-3 or TRBV12-4 with TRBJ1-5; TCRdb reports TRBD1, a call that lacks DNA to check it against. The CDR3 spans 13 residues. CDR3 sequence: CASRRDRGKPQHF.

This chain links TRBV6-1 with TRBJ2-7; TCRdb designates TRBD1, a call that cannot be tested without DNA. The germline gives CDR1 MNHNS, CDR2 SASEGT. This CDR3 is built from 15 residues. The CDR3 region is CASSRHRGVEYEQYF.

The rearrangement uses TRBV5-4 and TRBJ2-5; TCRdb lists TRBD1, though no DNA is available to test this call. CDR1 is SGHNT, CDR2 YYREEE, per germline (reference sequence). The CDR3 is made up of 14 amino acids. The CDR3 sequence is CASSFDRIQETQYF.

The chain carries TRBV14 and TRBJ2-1. CDR1 is SGHDN, CDR2 FVKESK, per germline. The CDR3 totals 11 residues. Here the CDR3 reads CASSLNGEQFF.

The chain carries TRBV15 and TRBJ1-2. The length of the CDR3 is 14 residues. Per the germline V gene, CDR1 is LNHNV and CDR2 is YYDKDF (reference sequence). CDR3 residues: CATSSDRRAYGYTF.

V and J are TRBV20-1 and TRBJ2-5; the D call of TRBD1 rests on TCRdb alone, since no DNA is present to check it. Per the germline V gene, CDR1 is DFQATT and CDR2 is SNEGSKA (reference sequence). This CDR3 is 15 amino acids long. CDR3 region: CSARTRAGRGETQYF.

The CDR3: CASSPGGLQGLNYGYTF. The V call is TRBV6-5, the J call TRBJ1-2; TCRdb indicates TRBD1, and absent DNA this call remains unverified. The CDR3 sequence is 17 residues long. CDR1 and CDR2 (germline): MNHEY, SVGAGI.

The rearrangement joins TRBV6-1 to TRBJ1-1; lacking DNA, the TRBD1 call made by TCRdb goes unchecked. CDR1 and CDR2 (germline): MNHNS, SASEGT. The CDR3 is 15 residues long. This CDR3 reads CASSHPGASNTEAFF.

The J gene is TRBJ1-5, the V gene TRBV29-1. The germline CDR1 and CDR2 sequences are SQVTM and ANQGSEA. The CDR3 extends over 12 amino acids. CDR3 region: CAYRDSNQPQHF.

The rearrangement uses TRBV18 and TRBJ2-1; TCRdb indicates TRBD1, and absent DNA this call remains unverified. The CDR3 has 17 amino acids. Germline CDR1 reads KGHSH; CDR2 reads LQKENI. The CDR3 sequence is CASSPPQTGQWLNEQFF.

The rearrangement uses TRBV7-2 and TRBJ2-7. The CDR3 is 13 residues long. Per germline, CDR1 SGHTA and CDR2 FQGNSA. CDR3 residues: CASSLAASYEQYF.

The chain joins TRBV7-9 to TRBJ1-1. The CDR3 contains 15 residues. Germline CDR1 is SEHNR and CDR2 is FQNEAQ (reference sequence). Here the CDR3 reads CASSFGGDGWLEAFF.

CDR3 in amino acids: CASSQDLSGREMAGELFF. The gene calls are TRBV4-2 and TRBJ2-2; with no DNA, the TCRdb D assignment of TRBD2 cannot be verified. Germline assignment: CDR1 LGHNA and CDR2 YNFKEQ. This CDR3 is built from 18 residues.

The V gene is TRBV6-5, the J gene TRBJ1-3; TCRdb reports TRBD1, a call that lacks DNA to check it against. CDR3 length: 16 residues. Germline values: CDR1 MNHEY, CDR2 SVGAGI. The CDR3 protein is CASSYNRGASGNTIYF.

The gene calls are TRBV6-1 and TRBJ2-5; TCRdb reports TRBD2, a call that lacks DNA to check it against. In germline, CDR1 is MNHNS, CDR2 SASEGT. The CDR3 totals 13 residues. The CDR3 protein is CASSPIAEGTQYF.

The chain joins TRBV7-3 to TRBJ2-3; the TRBD1 assignment by TCRdb is unverifiable without DNA. The CDR3 extends over 16 amino acids. Germline CDR1 is SGHTA and CDR2 is FQGTGA. CDR3 region: CASSRIPGQGADTQYF.

This rearrangement joins TRBV5-1 to TRBJ2-7; no DNA is available, so the TRBD2 call from TCRdb remains unchecked. The CDR3 length is 11 residues. Germline lookup yields CDR1 SGHRS and CDR2 YFSETQ. The CDR3 here is CASPQRYEQYF. The entire variable domain, with the rest obtained from reference TRBV5-1 and TRBJ2-7, is as follows: KAGVTQTPRYLIKTRGQQVTLSCSPISGHRSVSWYQQTPGQGLQFLFEYFSETQRNKGNFPGRFSGRQFSNSRSEMNVSTLELGDSALYLCASPQRYEQYFGPGTRLTVT.